Listed here is a single T cell receptor (beta chain). Its antigen is undetermined. The PCR contained 60 Vbeta and 13 Jbeta primers. Repertoires were generated with immunoSEQ multiplex PCR, while TCRdb's copy carries only in-frame clones and drops some. Here the sample spans approximately 180,000 clones, about four fifths being singletons. These data are taken from a study of cytomegalovirus exposure and HLA in healthy donors. Study-wide results and limits: Serostatus for CMV was the only available immune exposure information.

From germline, CDR1 is MDHEN and CDR2 SYDVKM. The CDR3 runs to 15 residues. V shed 6 bases and J shed 3 bases, with 17 bases lying between them. The sample taken for sequencing was PBMCs. This clonotype originated in a woman aged 50 to 60 in good health and CMV-seronegative. The rearrangement links TRBV28 to TRBJ1-1; D may be TRBD1 (6 bases). CDR3 in DNA: TGTGCCAGCAGGGCCGGGATAGGGGGTCACACTGAAGCTTTCTTT. Its translation: CASRAGIGGHTEAFF. The entire variable domain, with the rest obtained from reference TRBV28 and TRBJ1-1, is as follows: DVKVTQSSRYLVKRTGEKVFLECVQDMDHENMFWYRQDPGLGLRLIYFSYDVKMKEKGDIPEGYSVSREKKERFSLILESASTNQTSMYLCASRAGIGGHTEAFFGQGTRLTVV.